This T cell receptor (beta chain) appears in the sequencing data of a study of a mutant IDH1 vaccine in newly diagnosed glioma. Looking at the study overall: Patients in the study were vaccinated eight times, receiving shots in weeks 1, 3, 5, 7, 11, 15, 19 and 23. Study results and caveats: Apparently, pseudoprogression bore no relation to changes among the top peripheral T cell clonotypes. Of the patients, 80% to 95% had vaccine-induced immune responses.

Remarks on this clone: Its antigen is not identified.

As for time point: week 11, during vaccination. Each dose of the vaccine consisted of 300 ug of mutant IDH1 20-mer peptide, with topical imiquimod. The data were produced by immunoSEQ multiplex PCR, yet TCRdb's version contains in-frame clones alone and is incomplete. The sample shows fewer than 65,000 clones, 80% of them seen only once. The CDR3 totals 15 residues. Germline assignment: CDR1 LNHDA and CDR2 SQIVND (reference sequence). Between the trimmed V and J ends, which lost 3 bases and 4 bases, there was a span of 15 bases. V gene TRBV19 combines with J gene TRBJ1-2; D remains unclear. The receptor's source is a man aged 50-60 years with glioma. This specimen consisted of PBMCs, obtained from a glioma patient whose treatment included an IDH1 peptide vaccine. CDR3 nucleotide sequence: TGTGCCAGTAGTATTTATACACCACGGGGCTATGGCTACACCTTC. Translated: CASSIYTPRGYGYTF.